Each of the 15 T cell receptor beta chains below was sequenced from the same sample in a study of blood T cell repertoires in COVID-19. Some clones are missing from TCRdb's copy, which holds only in-frame ones; the method was immunoSEQ multiplex PCR. The sample carries 310,000 or so clones, approximately 90% recorded once. The material sequenced was PBMCs or T cells enriched from blood (not recorded which). The receptors were sampled from a woman between 40 and 50 years old who had recovered from COVID-19.

The chain is built from TRBV7-9 and TRBJ2-7; possible D gene TRBD1, 6 bases. CDR1 is SEHNR, CDR2 FQNEAQ, per germline (reference sequence). Trimming stripped 1 base from V and 0 bases from J, with 10 bases between. The CDR3 sequence is 15 residues long. The CDR3 DNA follows: TGTGCCAGCAGCTTAGTACAGGGCAGCTCCTACGAGCAGTACTTC. It encodes CASSLVQGSSYEQYF. The full variable domain, completed using reference TRBV7-9 and TRBJ2-7, is DTGVSQNPRHKITKRGQNVTFRCDPISEHNRLYWYRQTLGQGPEFLTYFQNEAQLEKSRLLSDRFSAERPKGSFSTLEIQRTEQGDSAMYLCASSLVQGSSYEQYFGPGTRLTVT.

The CDR3 region is CATSRDRGASEQYF. CDR3 sequence (DNA): TGTGCCACCAGCCGGGACAGGGGGGCGTCAGAGCAGTACTTC. This chain links TRBV15 with TRBJ2-7, with TRBD1 matching 11 bases. This CDR3 comprises 14 residues. Germline V gene sequence: CDR1 LNHNV, CDR2 YYDKDF (reference sequence). Trimming at V came to 5 bases and at J to 7 bases, leaving 7 bases not matched to a gene.

The count of this clone is one. The CDR3: CAISESGLAGASTDTQYF. DNA of the CDR3: TGTGCCATCAGTGAGTCGGGACTAGCGGGGGCTAGCACAGATACGCAGTATTTT. This sequence joins TRBV10-3 and TRBJ2-3, with 14 bases identical to TRBD2. This CDR3 comprises 18 residues. CDR1 and CDR2 (germline): ENHRY, SYGVKD. V trimming: 0 bases; J trimming: 0 bases; junction bases outside the gene matches: 2.

The chain combines TRBV30 with TRBJ2-1, with D unclear. The germline V and J ends were trimmed by 0 bases and 15 bases, with 12 bases remaining between them. Germline V gene data show CDR1 as GTSNPN and CDR2 as SVGIG (reference sequence). This CDR3 has 11 amino acids. The CDR3 loop is CAWSVLSTRFF. The CDR3 DNA reads TGTGCCTGGAGTGTACTAAGCACGAGGTTCTTC.

The DNA of the CDR3 is TGCGCCAGCAGCCCCGGACTAGCGGGGGGCACAGATACGCAGTATTTT. Its protein is CASSPGLAGGTDTQYF. The rearrangement joins TRBV5-1 to TRBJ2-3, with TRBD2 identical over 13 bases. The CDR3 has 16 amino acids. From germline, CDR1 is SGHRS and CDR2 YFSETQ. J lost 1 base, V lost 4 bases, and 3 bases had no gene match. Complete variable domain (other parts from reference TRBV5-1 and TRBJ2-3): KAGVTQTPRYLIKTRGQQVTLSCSPISGHRSVSWYQQTPGQGLQFLFEYFSETQRNKGNFPGRFSGRQFSNSRSEMNVSTLELGDSALYLCASSPGLAGGTDTQYFGPGTRLTVL.

The chain links TRBV18 to TRBJ1-5; 7 bases are shared with TRBD1. This CDR3 comprises 15 residues. Germline loops: CDR1 KGHSH, CDR2 LQKENI. J gave up 9 bases and V 4 bases, and 12 bases lay outside the gene matches. The CDR3 DNA sequence: TGTGCCAGCTCACGCACAGGGGCTGCGGATCGGCCCCAGCATTTT. This sequence encodes CASSRTGAADRPQHF.

The chain uses TRBV7-9 and TRBJ2-1; D gene unclear. Trimming left V 1 base short and J 3 bases short, with 16 bases between. The CDR3 has 17 amino acids. The germline CDR1 and CDR2 sequences are SEHNR and FQNEAQ (reference sequence). The DNA of the CDR3 is TGTGCCAGCAGCTTAGGCAGGAACCCTGGAATCTACAATGAGCAGTTCTTC. Residues: CASSLGRNPGIYNEQFF.

V is TRBV24-1 and J is TRBJ2-7, with TRBD1 identical over 8 bases. The CDR3 sequence is 12 residues long. Germline V gives CDR1 KGHDR, CDR2 SFDVKD. The CDR3 region is CASGTGVGEQYF. The CDR3 region has the DNA TGTGCGTCCGGGACAGGCGTTGGCGAGCAGTACTTC.

The gene calls are TRBV10-1 and TRBJ2-7; 8 bases are a match to TRBD1. The CDR3 length is 15 residues. Germline trimming cut 3 bases from V and 8 bases from J; bases unmatched to any gene: 12. Per germline, CDR1 WNHNN and CDR2 SYGVQD (reference sequence). CDR3 sequence reads: CASSEADRAGNKQYF. CDR3 coding DNA: TGCGCCAGCAGTGAAGCGGACAGGGCCGGGAATAAGCAGTACTTC.

This chain joins TRBV5-1 and TRBJ2-2; perhaps TRBD2 as D (7 bases). The CDR3 is 16 residues long. Looked up from germline, CDR1 is SGHRS and CDR2 is YFSETQ. Between the trimmed V and J ends, which lost 7 bases and 3 bases, there was a span of 19 bases. The CDR3 sequence is CASGPGEGVDTGELFF. CDR3 sequence (DNA): TGCGCCAGCGGCCCGGGGGAGGGGGTCGACACCGGGGAGCTGTTTTTT. Full variable domain (outside the CDR3, taken from reference TRBV5-1 and TRBJ2-2): KAGVTQTPRYLIKTRGQQVTLSCSPISGHRSVSWYQQTPGQGLQFLFEYFSETQRNKGNFPGRFSGRQFSNSRSEMNVSTLELGDSALYLCASGPGEGVDTGELFFGEGSRLTVL.

This clone was detected only a few times. The chain employs TRBV9 and TRBJ2-1, with TRBD2 matching 9 bases. With V trimmed by 0 bases and J by 14 bases, 12 bases remained unmatched. The CDR3 is 15 residues long. Germline V lookup: CDR1 SGDLS, CDR2 YYNGEE. The CDR3 loop reads CASSVAASGTWVKFF. For the CDR3, the DNA is TGTGCCAGCAGCGTAGCGGCTAGCGGGACCTGGGTTAAGTTCTTC.

The chain has TRBV5-6 and TRBJ2-5; TRBD2 is a possible D gene (6 bases). Between the trimmed V and J ends, which lost 3 bases and 3 bases, there was a span of 15 bases. Germline V CDR1 and CDR2: SGHDT, YYEEEE. This CDR3 comprises 15 residues. The CDR3 here is CASSSDVGGKETQYF. The CDR3, as DNA: TGTGCCAGCAGCTCCGACGTCGGGGGAAAAGAGACCCAGTACTTC.

The J gene is TRBJ1-2, the V gene TRBV5-5, with D possibly matching TRBD1 (5 bases). The germline V gene encodes CDR1 SGHKS and CDR2 YYEKEE (reference sequence). The V end was cut by 0 bases, the J end by 5 bases, with 11 bases between. The length of the CDR3 is 14 residues. The CDR3 DNA reads as TGTGCCAGCAGCTTGGGGCAGGGTAGATATGGCTACACCTTC. Translated: CASSLGQGRYGYTF.

This clone was seen only a few times. The chain employs TRBV5-6 and TRBJ2-7, with D tentatively TRBD2 (5 bases). CDR3 length: 14 residues. Trimming cost V 0 bases and J 3 bases, with 10 bases left between them. Per germline, CDR1 SGHDT and CDR2 YYEEEE. The CDR3 region has the DNA TGTGCCAGCAGCTTGGTAACAGCGGTCTACGAGCAGTACTTC. Its protein is CASSLVTAVYEQYF.

The table lists this clone with a count of one. The chain joins TRBV7-9 to TRBJ2-7, with 7 bases lining up with TRBD1. Germline V gives CDR1 SEHNR, CDR2 FQNEAQ (reference sequence). The CDR3 sequence is 16 residues long. Trimming at V came to 1 base and at J to 4 bases, leaving 10 bases not matched to a gene. CDR3 protein: CASSLGQGNGLYEQYF. In DNA form, the CDR3 reads TGTGCCAGCAGCTTAGGACAGGGAAATGGATTGTACGAGCAGTACTTC.